A selection of T cell receptor beta chains follows, all from one sample in a study of blood T cell repertoires in COVID-19. The repertoire was sequenced with immunoSEQ multiplex PCR; TCRdb's copy has only in-frame clones and lacks some. The data contain roughly 15,000 clones, roughly 84% of them singletons. Source material: peripheral blood. The receptors stem from a man in his fifties with active COVID-19. Each CDR3 is given with its conserved first and last residue. A D gene is named only where the DNA matches it firmly. Clone size is not always given. Where it is, it says once, few, many or a class for expanded clones.

>NA|TRBD2|TRBV5-6|TRBJ2-2
CASSVLAGGPGELFF
TGTGCCAGCAGCGTACTAGCGGGAGGTCCCGGGGAGCTGTTTTTT
>NA|TRBD2|TRBV9|TRBJ2-1
CASSVQGGLADNEQFF
TGTGCCAGCAGCGTCCAGGGGGGACTAGCCGACAATGAGCAGTTCTTC
>few|TRBD1|TRBV19|TRBJ1-5
CASSIPGQKPNQPQHF
TGTGCCAGTAGTATCCCGGGACAGAAACCGAATCAGCCCCAGCATTTT
>NA|NA|TRBV7-9|TRBJ1-5
CASSSDGAGVSNQPQHF
TGTGCCAGCAGCTCAGACGGGGCAGGGGTTAGCAATCAGCCCCAGCATTTT
>NA|NA|TRBV27|TRBJ1-1
CASSNGANTEAFF
TGTGCCAGCAGCAATGGGGCGAACACTGAAGCTTTCTTT
>NA|NA|TRBV6-5|TRBJ2-2
CASSYAVSNTGELFF
TGTGCCAGCAGTTACGCAGTTTCGAACACCGGGGAGCTGTTTTTT
>NA|TRBD1|TRBV4-1|TRBJ1-2
CASSHDRVIDGYTF
TGCGCCAGCAGCCACGACAGGGTAATAGACGGCTACACCTTC
>NA|NA|TRBV18|TRBJ1-5
CASSPDRGLDQPQHF
TGTGCCAGCTCACCCGACCGGGGGTTGGATCAGCCCCAGCATTTT
>NA|NA|TRBV6-6|TRBJ1-6
CASSFSSYNSPLHF
TGTGCCAGCAGTTTCAGCTCCTATAATTCACCCCTCCACTTT
>NA|NA|TRBV27|TRBJ2-2
CASSFLRQPGGELFF
TGTGCCAGCAGTTTTCTGCGACAACCAGGGGGGGAGCTGTTTTTT
>NA|TRBD1|TRBV7-9|TRBJ2-1
CASSRGQGTNNEQFF
TGTGCCAGCAGCCGTGGACAGGGAACCAACAATGAGCAGTTCTTC
>NA|NA|TRBV29-1|TRBJ2-7
CSVEDRQYEQYF
TGCAGCGTTGAAGATCGACAGTACGAGCAGTACTTC
>NA|TRBD2|TRBV27|TRBJ2-1
CASSPLAGHHNEQFF
TGTGCCAGCAGCCCGCTAGCGGGACACCACAATGAGCAGTTCTTC
>few|NA|TRBV21-1|TRBJ1-2
CASSTDTGGPLYRTNYGYTF
TGTGCCAGCAGCACCGACACAGGGGGCCCGCTCTATAGGACTAACTATGGCTACACCTTC
>once|TRBD1|TRBV11-1|TRBJ2-2
CASSFKDRANTGELFF
TGTGCCAGCAGCTTTAAGGACAGGGCAAACACCGGGGAGCTGTTTTTT
>few|NA|TRBV4-1|TRBJ1-6
CASSPGQDNSPLHF
TGCGCCAGCAGCCCAGGGCAGGATAATTCACCCCTCCACTTT
>NA|NA|TRBV5-8|TRBJ1-1
CASSLSRGGADTEAFF
TGTGCCAGCAGCTTGTCCCGCGGGGGCGCGGACACTGAAGCTTTCTTT
>once|TRBD2|TRBV2|TRBJ2-7
CASSEEGAGGPVEQYF
TGTGCCAGCAGTGAAGAGGGAGCGGGAGGGCCGGTCGAGCAGTACTTC
>NA|TRBD1|TRBV7-6|TRBJ2-7
CASSQGVGSTSYEQYF
TGTGCCAGCAGCCAGGGGGTAGGGTCTACCTCCTACGAGCAGTACTTC
>NA|TRBD2|TRBV11-2|TRBJ2-5
CASSSGTSDQETQYF
TGTGCCAGCAGCTCCGGGACTAGCGATCAAGAGACCCAGTACTTC
>NA|TRBD2|TRBV29-1|TRBJ2-3
CSVDASGRADLATDTQYF
TGCAGCGTTGATGCTAGCGGGAGGGCGGATCTAGCCACAGATACGCAGTATTTT
>NA|TRBD2|TRBV9|TRBJ2-2
CASSVGGGSHTGELFF
TGTGCCAGCAGCGTAGGGGGCGGGAGTCACACCGGGGAGCTGTTTTTT
>NA|TRBD2|TRBV19|TRBJ2-1
CASSSGGRSYNEQFF
TGTGCCAGTAGTTCGGGAGGCCGTTCCTACAATGAGCAGTTCTTC
>NA|NA|TRBV7-6|TRBJ2-7
CASRGAGSYEQYF
TGTGCCAGCCGGGGGGCCGGCTCCTACGAGCAGTACTTC
>NA|NA|TRBV27|TRBJ2-7
CASSLGLGYEQYF
TGTGCCAGCAGTTTAGGCCTAGGCTACGAGCAGTACTTC
>NA|TRBD2|TRBV5-6|TRBJ2-3
CASSLAEVAGVTDTQYF
TGTGCCAGCAGCTTGGCCGAGGTAGCGGGGGTCACAGATACGCAGTATTTT
>NA|NA|TRBV24-1|TRBJ2-1
CATSDPGQINEQFF
TGTGCCACCAGTGACCCCGGACAAATCAATGAGCAGTTCTTC
>NA|TRBD1|TRBV18|TRBJ2-1
CASSPNGQGALPFF
TGTGCCAGCTCACCAAACGGACAGGGAGCTTTGCCGTTCTTC
>NA|TRBD1|TRBV7-9|TRBJ1-1
CASSFTGDAEAFF
TGTGCCAGCAGCTTTACAGGGGATGCTGAAGCTTTCTTT
>NA|TRBD2|TRBV7-6|TRBJ2-1
CASSLGGSTIEQFF
TGTGCCAGCAGCTTAGGCGGGAGTACTATTGAGCAGTTCTTC
>NA|NA|TRBV7-6|TRBJ2-7
CASSPGSTPYEQYF
TGTGCCAGCAGCCCTGGCTCAACACCTTACGAGCAGTACTTC
>few|NA|TRBV27|TRBJ1-6
CASSPLPGGNSPLHF
TGTGCCAGCAGTCCATTGCCGGGTGGTAATTCACCCCTCCACTTT
>NA|TRBD1|TRBV30|TRBJ2-4
CAWSEGQGINIQYF
TGTGCCTGGAGTGAGGGACAGGGGATAAACATTCAGTACTTC
>NA|TRBD2|TRBV6-6|TRBJ2-7
CASSYSWVGGYEQYF
TGTGCCAGCAGTTACTCTTGGGTCGGGGGGTACGAGCAGTACTTC
>NA|TRBD1|TRBV10-3|TRBJ2-1
CAITPDRGPSLEQFF
TGTGCCATCACCCCGGACAGGGGGCCCTCCCTTGAGCAGTTCTTC
>NA|NA|TRBV5-1|TRBJ2-1
CASATQSSYNEQFF
TGCGCCAGCGCTACACAGTCGTCCTACAATGAGCAGTTCTTC
>NA|NA|TRBV28|TRBJ2-7
CASSPEGFGYEQYF
TGTGCCAGCAGTCCCGAGGGCTTCGGGTACGAGCAGTACTTC
>NA|TRBD2|TRBV2|TRBJ2-1
CASRAGGRYNEQFF
TGTGCCAGCCGAGCGGGAGGGAGATACAATGAGCAGTTCTTC
>once|NA|TRBV9|TRBJ1-1
CASTRGGDTEAFF
TGTGCCAGCACAAGAGGGGGGGACACTGAAGCTTTCTTT
>NA|NA|TRBV7-9|TRBJ1-3
CASSRDSGVGNTIYF
TGTGCCAGCAGCCGCGATTCAGGGGTCGGAAACACCATATATTTT